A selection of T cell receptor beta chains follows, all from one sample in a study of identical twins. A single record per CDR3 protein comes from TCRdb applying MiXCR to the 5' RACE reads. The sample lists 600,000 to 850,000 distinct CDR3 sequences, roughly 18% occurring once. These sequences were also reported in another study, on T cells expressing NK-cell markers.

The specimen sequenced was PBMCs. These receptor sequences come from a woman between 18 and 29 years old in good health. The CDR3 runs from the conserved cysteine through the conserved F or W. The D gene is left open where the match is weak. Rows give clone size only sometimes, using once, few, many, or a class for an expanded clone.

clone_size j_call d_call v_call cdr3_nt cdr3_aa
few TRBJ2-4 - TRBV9 TGTGCCAGCAGCGAGGGTGGTTCTCGACTCCTAGCCAAAAACATTCAGTACTTC CASSEGGSRLLAKNIQYF
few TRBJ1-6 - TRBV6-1 TGTGCCAGCAGTGCGAGGACAGAGAATTCACCCCTCCACTTT CASSARTENSPLHF
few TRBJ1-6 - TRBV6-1 TGTGCCAGCAGCCCCCAATATGTATATAATTCACCCCTCCACTTT CASSPQYVYNSPLHF
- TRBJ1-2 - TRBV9 TGTGCCAGCACCGCAGGCCACAGGGACTTTTATGGCTACACCTTC CASTAGHRDFYGYTF
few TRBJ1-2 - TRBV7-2 TGTGCCAGCAGCTTAAATGGGGGGCCTGGCTACACCTTC CASSLNGGPGYTF
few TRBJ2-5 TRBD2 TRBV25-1 TGTGCCAGCAGTCCTGGTTTGGCTAGCGGCAAAGAGACCCAGTACTTC CASSPGLASGKETQYF
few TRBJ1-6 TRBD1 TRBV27 TGTGCCAGCACCCAAGGACAGGCACCCCTCCACTTT CASTQGQAPLHF
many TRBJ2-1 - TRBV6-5 TGTGCCAGCAGATCCCTGGCTGAGCAGTTCTTC CASRSLAEQFF
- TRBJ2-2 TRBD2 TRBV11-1 TGTGCCAGCAGCTTAATGTACTCACTAGCGGGAGATCGTAAGAACACCGGGGAGCTGTTTTTT CASSLMYSLAGDRKNTGELFF
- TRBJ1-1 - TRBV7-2 TGTGCCAGCAGCTTAGATTGGGGTTCGGATACGGAAGCTTTCTTT CASSLDWGSDTEAFF
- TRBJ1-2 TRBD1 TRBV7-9 TGTGCCAGCAGGGACGACAGGGAAAACTATGGCTACACCTTC CASRDDRENYGYTF
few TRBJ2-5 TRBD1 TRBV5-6 TGTGCCAGCAGCCTGGGGGTTTGGGTCGACAGGGGTCGGCAGGAGACCCAGTACTTC CASSLGVWVDRGRQETQYF
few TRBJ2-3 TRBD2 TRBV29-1 TGCAGCGTTGGTGGACTAGCGGGAGGGAACACAGATACGCAGTATTTT CSVGGLAGGNTDTQYF
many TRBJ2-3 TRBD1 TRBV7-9 TGTGCCAGCAGCCTCGGACAGGCGGCTAGCACAGATACGCAGTATTTT CASSLGQAASTDTQYF
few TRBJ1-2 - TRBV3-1 TGTGCCAGCAGCCCGACAGGATACCGTGGCTACACCTTC CASSPTGYRGYTF
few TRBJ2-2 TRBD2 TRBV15 TGTGCCACCAGCACTCTCAATGGGGGACTAGCGAACACCGGGGAGCTGTTTTTT CATSTLNGGLANTGELFF
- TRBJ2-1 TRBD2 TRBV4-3 TGCGCCAGCAGCCAGGATCCTAGCGGGAGGAAGGGTGAGCAGTTCTTC CASSQDPSGRKGEQFF
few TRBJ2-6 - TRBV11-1 TGTGCCAGCAGCCATCGCGTAACCAGGGACTCTGGGGCCAACGTCCTGACTTTC CASSHRVTRDSGANVLTF
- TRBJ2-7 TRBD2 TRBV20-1 TGCAGTGCTCCTCGCAGCGGGAGGGCCATTGGGGAGCAGTACTTC CSAPRSGRAIGEQYF
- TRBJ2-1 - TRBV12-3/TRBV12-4 TGTGCCAGCAGGCAACATGGGGACTTCTCACCGGGCAATGAGCAGTTCTTC CASRQHGDFSPGNEQFF
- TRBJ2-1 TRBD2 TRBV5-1 TGCGCCAGCAGCTTGGAAGCGGGAGTAGTAAATGAGCAGTTCTTC CASSLEAGVVNEQFF
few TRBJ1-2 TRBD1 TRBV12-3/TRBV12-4 TGTGCCAGCAGTCCGACTGAGGACAGGGTGGTCTATGGCTACACCTTC CASSPTEDRVVYGYTF
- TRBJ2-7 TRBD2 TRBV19 TGTGCCAGTAGCTGGGCGGGAGCCTCCTACGAGCAGTACTTC CASSWAGASYEQYF
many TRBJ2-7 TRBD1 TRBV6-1 TGTGCCAGCAGAAAGGACAGGGCCCCCTACGAGCAGTACTTC CASRKDRAPYEQYF
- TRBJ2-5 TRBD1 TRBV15 TGTGCCACCGCTAGGGACAGGGAGAAGACCCAGTACTTC CATARDREKTQYF
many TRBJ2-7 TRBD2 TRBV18 TGTGCCAGCTCACCAACTAGCGGGGGGCTCGAGCAGTACTTC CASSPTSGGLEQYF
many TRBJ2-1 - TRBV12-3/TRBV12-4 TGTGCCAGCAGTTACGATCTCGGGTCGTTCGGTGAGCAGTTCTTC CASSYDLGSFGEQFF
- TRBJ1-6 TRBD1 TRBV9 TGTGCCAGCAGCCTGAGGGACAGAGCTAATTCACCCCTCCACTTT CASSLRDRANSPLHF
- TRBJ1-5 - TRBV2 TGTGCCAGCAGGGCGGATTATAGCAATCAGCCCCAGCATTTT CASRADYSNQPQHF
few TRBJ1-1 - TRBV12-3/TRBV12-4 TGTGCCAGCAGTTTGATGGGGAAGGCTGAAGCTTTCTTT CASSLMGKAEAFF
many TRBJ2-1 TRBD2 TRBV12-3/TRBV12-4 TGTGCCAGCAGCCTCGGACTAGCCGCGTCCAATGAGCAGTTCTTC CASSLGLAASNEQFF
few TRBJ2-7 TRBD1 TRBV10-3 TGTGCCATCAGTGAGAATCAGGGGGCCTACGAGCAGTACTTC CAISENQGAYEQYF
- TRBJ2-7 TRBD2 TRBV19 TGTGCCAGTTCGTCCGTAACTAGCGGGAACTACGAGCAGTACTTC CASSSVTSGNYEQYF
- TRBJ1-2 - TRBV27 TGTGCCAGCACTGGGGTAACAAACTATGGCTACACCTTC CASTGVTNYGYTF
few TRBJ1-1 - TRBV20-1 TGCAGTGGGACCCGTTCGTACCTGAACACTGAAGCTTTCTTT CSGTRSYLNTEAFF
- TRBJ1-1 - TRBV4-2 TGTGCCAGCAGCCAAAATAGCCAGAACACTGAAGCTTTCTTT CASSQNSQNTEAFF
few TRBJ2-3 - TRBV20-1 TGCAGTGCTTCCAGGGTTTCGGGCACAGATACGCAGTATTTT CSASRVSGTDTQYF
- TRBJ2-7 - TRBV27 TGTGCCAGCAGTTGGAGGGGGCGAGGGAACGAGCAGTACTTC CASSWRGRGNEQYF
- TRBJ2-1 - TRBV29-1 TGCAGCGTGACCTCCCTGGATGAGCAGTTCTTC CSVTSLDEQFF
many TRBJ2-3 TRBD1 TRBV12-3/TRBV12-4 TGTGCCAGCAGTTTAGGGGCAGGGGGAGATACGCAGTATTTT CASSLGAGGDTQYF